The subject of this entry is one TCR beta chain. What it binds is unknown. The record originates from a study of glioma-infiltrating T cells. Study-wide results and limits: Gliomas, especially low-grade, showed above-expected tissue-blood divergence; non-neoplastic patients showed below. CDR3 overlap between tissue and blood was very small.

TCR alpha and beta CDR3 regions were amplified from RNA using iRepertoire nested multiplex PCR. Tissue mRNA or PBMC total RNA, roughly 100-400 ng, went into one-step reverse transcription and amplification. TCRdb redid the calling of the multiplex PCR reads with MiXCR, one entry per CDR3 protein. The data hold roughly 100,000 distinct CDR3 sequences, with around 29% observed a single time. Trimming took 4 bases from V and 6 from J; bases not matched to a gene: 12. Germline V gene sequence: CDR1 MNHEY, CDR2 SVGAGI. The CDR3 extends over 17 amino acids. The rearrangement uses TRBV6-5 and TRBJ2-7; 13 bases map to TRBD2. The receptor comes from a human donor with low-grade glioma or glioblastoma, undergoing nonglioma brain surgery, or in good health (not recorded which). Sample: glioma tissue, nonneoplastic brain tissue, or PBMCs (not recorded which). This CDR3 is CASSFQGLAGDTCEQYF. The CDR3 nucleotides are TGTGCCAGCAGTTTCCAAGGACTAGCGGGGGACACCTGCGAGCAGTACTTC.